The 20 T cell receptor beta chains listed next were all sequenced from one sample in a study of response to subunit inactivated influenza vaccine. TCRdb re-analysed the RT-PCR reads in MiXCR, keeping a single row per CDR3 protein. The repertoire holds about 700,000 distinct CDR3 sequences, more than 11% seen once, with approximately 7% in the top ten. Here the sequenced sample was PBMCs from blood, taken around 15 days before vaccination. The receptors were sampled from a man aged 45-60 years who received an inactivated influenza vaccine.

This clonotype has a count of ten or more. This sequence joins TRBV7-3 and TRBJ2-4; no clear D gene. Germline values: CDR1 SGHTA, CDR2 FQGTGA. CDR3 size: 16 residues. The V gene lost 0 bases and the J gene lost 1 base, with 10 bases spanning the gap. DNA for the CDR3: TGTGCCAGCAGCTTAACTGTTCTCTCCGCCAAAAACATTCAGTACTTC. It codes for CASSLTVLSAKNIQYF.

V is TRBV27 and J is TRBJ2-6, with 11 nucleotides matching TRBD1. The germline gives CDR1 MNHEY, CDR2 SMNVEV (reference sequence). The trim removed 6 bases at V and 3 bases at J, leaving 13 bases unmatched. This CDR3 is built from 19 residues. The CDR3 reads CASSPRPGQGVFGANVLTF. The CDR3 DNA reads TGTGCCAGCAGCCCTAGACCGGGACAGGGGGTATTTGGGGCCAACGTCCTGACTTTC.

There are a few counts of this clonotype. The chain joins TRBV12-3 or TRBV12-4 to TRBJ1-2; D might be TRBD1 (6 bases). This CDR3 has 13 residues. V was shortened by 6 bases and J by 8 bases, with 16 bases between the two germline ends. CDR3 loop: CASSLGQGPGYTF. The DNA for the CDR3 is TGTGCCAGCAGCCTGGGGCAGGGGCCAGGCTACACCTTC.

This clonotype was observed at least ten times. V and J are TRBV6-5 and TRBJ1-4; 10 positions agree with TRBD1. In germline, CDR1 is MNHEY, CDR2 SVGAGI. The CDR3 totals 17 residues. The J segment lost 7 bases and the V segment lost 2 bases, leaving 10 bases of the junction unmatched. As DNA, the CDR3 is TGTGCCAGCAGTTACACATGGGACAGGGGAGAGCGTGAAAAACTGTTTTTT. It specifies CASSYTWDRGEREKLFF.

This chain connects TRBV20-1 to TRBJ1-5, with TRBD1 as a possible D gene (5 bases). The ends were cut back, 6 bases at V and 4 bases at J, with 19 bases in the middle. Germline V gene data show CDR1 as DFQATT and CDR2 as SNEGSKA (reference sequence). The CDR3 covers 15 residues. The CDR3 loop is CSARDGTHRNQPQHF. The CDR3, as DNA: TGCAGTGCACGGGACGGCACCCACCGTAATCAGCCCCAGCATTTT.

The V and J genes are TRBV9 and TRBJ1-1; 7 nucleotides agree with TRBD1. Per germline, CDR1 SGDLS and CDR2 YYNGEE. The CDR3 loop spans 14 amino acids. Trimming removed 4 bases from V and 4 bases from J; junction bases left unmatched: 7. The CDR3 nucleotides are TGTGCCAGCAGCACGCAGGGGGTTAGCACTGAAGCTTTCTTT. This codes for CASSTQGVSTEAFF.

The chain carries TRBV6-2 or TRBV6-3 and TRBJ2-1, with D maybe TRBD1 (5 bases). V shed 2 bases and J shed 6 bases, with 8 bases lying between them. This CDR3 region has 13 residues. Germline V gives CDR1 MNHEY, CDR2 SVGEGT. CDR3 DNA sequence: TGTGCCAGCAGTTACGCAGGGCTCAATGAGCAGTTCTTC. It is translated as CASSYAGLNEQFF.

This clonotype was counted only a few times. The chain uses TRBV20-1 and TRBJ1-2; the match to TRBD1 covers 7 bases. The germline gives CDR1 DFQATT, CDR2 SNEGSKA (reference sequence). Trimming took 6 bases from V and 5 from J; bases not matched to a gene: 9. This CDR3 has 13 residues. The CDR3 DNA follows: TGCAGTGCCCGACAGGGTCAGTCGTATGGCTACACCTTC. It encodes CSARQGQSYGYTF.

The chain links TRBV10-2 to TRBJ2-7; 8 bases line up with TRBD1. Trimming cost V 9 bases and J 7 bases; bases outside gene matches: 8. CDR3 size: 12 residues. The germline CDR1 and CDR2 sequences are WSHSY and SAAADI. The CDR3 loop reads CARSRGPGEQYF. The CDR3 region has the DNA TGCGCCAGAAGCAGGGGGCCTGGGGAGCAGTACTTC.

The chain joins TRBV20-1 to TRBJ2-7, with 7 bases lining up with TRBD2. The V gene's germline CDR1 is DFQATT and CDR2 SNEGSKA (reference sequence). The V segment lost 3 bases and the J segment 5 bases; nucleotides outside the gene matches: 13. This CDR3 has 15 residues. The CDR3 DNA is TGCAGTGCTAGGGGGGGGGACCTCCTGGCCAACGAGCAGTACTTC. Translating gives CSARGGDLLANEQYF.

The chain links TRBV7-9 to TRBJ1-1, with D perhaps TRBD1 (6 bases). V was pared by 10 bases and J by 4 bases, with 10 bases between. The CDR3 sequence is 11 residues long. CDR1 is SEHNR and CDR2 is FQNEAQ in the germline V gene (reference sequence). CDR3 region: CATIRGTEAFF. CDR3 DNA: TGTGCCACTATCAGGGGCACTGAAGCTTTCTTT.

In this sample, this clonotype turned up a few times. This chain uses TRBV12-3 or TRBV12-4 with TRBJ2-3; TRBD2 agrees at 16 bases. The CDR3 is 13 residues long. V shed 7 bases, J shed 15 bases, and the junction held 7 bases outside the gene matches. The CDR3 reads CASIPGLAGGPYF. The CDR3 DNA reads as TGTGCCAGCATTCCGGGACTAGCGGGAGGGCCCTATTTT.

V is TRBV27 and J is TRBJ2-1; 10 bases match TRBD2. The germline V gene encodes CDR1 MNHEY and CDR2 SMNVEV (reference sequence). The CDR3 extends over 16 amino acids. The trim removed 1 base at V and 5 bases at J, leaving 5 bases unmatched. The CDR3 sequence: CASSLLAGGLNNEQFF. For the CDR3, the DNA is TGTGCCAGCAGTTTATTAGCGGGGGGCCTCAACAATGAGCAGTTCTTC.

The chain recombines TRBV7-9 with TRBJ2-1; 7 bases are shared with TRBD2. CDR3 length: 13 amino acids. Germline V CDR1 and CDR2: SEHNR, FQNEAQ (reference sequence). V trimming: 4 bases; J trimming: 7 bases; junction bases outside the gene matches: 4. DNA for the CDR3: TGTGCCAGCAGCTACGCCGGGAGGAATGAGCAGTTCTTC. This gives the protein CASSYAGRNEQFF.

The chain uses TRBV28 and TRBJ1-2; D perhaps matches TRBD1 (6 bases). Trimming cost V 5 bases and J 5 bases, with 15 bases left between them. CDR1 and CDR2 from the germline V gene are MDHEN and SYDVKM. The CDR3 loop spans 14 amino acids. In nucleotides, the CDR3 is TGTGCCAGCAGTACCCTGGACAGCCCTTATGGCTACACCTTC. Translation gives CASSTLDSPYGYTF.

The V and J genes are TRBV5-1 and TRBJ2-1, with 10 bases fitting TRBD2. Losses at the gene ends were 5 bases for V and 15 bases for J; bases not matched to a gene: 14. Germline V gene data show CDR1 as SGHRS and CDR2 as YFSETQ. CDR3 length: 14 amino acids. The CDR3 DNA is TGCGCCAGCAGTCACTCCCCGGGACTAGCGACGCGGTTCTTC. It translates to CASSHSPGLATRFF.

This clonotype was picked up a small number of times. J is TRBJ1-6 and V is TRBV30; D perhaps matches TRBD1 (6 bases). This CDR3 contains 14 residues. The V gene's germline CDR1 is GTSNPN and CDR2 SVGIG (reference sequence). V lost 4 bases to trimming and J lost 3 bases, with 10 bases between them. CDR3 in amino acids: CAWTGTFYNSPLHF. DNA for the CDR3: TGTGCCTGGACCGGGACATTCTATAATTCACCCCTCCACTTT.

The chain employs TRBV7-2 and TRBJ2-1, with 14 bases matching TRBD2. The CDR3 runs to 16 residues. The V gene's germline CDR1 is SGHTA and CDR2 FQGNSA. V shed 6 bases, J shed 9 bases, and the junction held 10 bases outside the gene matches. CDR3 DNA: TGTGCCAGCAGACCACTCCCTGGACTAGCGGGAGGTGAGCAGTTCTTC. This codes for CASRPLPGLAGGEQFF.

This clonotype has more than one count but fewer than ten. The V gene is TRBV4-2, the J gene TRBJ2-7, with no clear D. This CDR3 is 14 amino acids long. V gave up 0 bases and J gave up 4 bases, with 10 bases separating them. CDR1 and CDR2 from the germline V gene are LGHNA and YNFKEQ. CDR3 protein: CASSQDARSYEQYF. In DNA form, the CDR3 reads TGTGCCAGCAGCCAAGATGCCAGGAGTTACGAGCAGTACTTC.

This clonotype has only a few counts. This chain connects TRBV28 to TRBJ2-3; TRBD2 agrees at 8 bases. The CDR3 totals 16 residues. V lost 1 base, J lost 3 bases, and 6 bases stayed unmatched. CDR1 MDHEN and CDR2 SYDVKM come from the germline V gene. CDR3 sequence: CASSLFSGAATDTQYF. DNA for the CDR3: TGTGCCAGCAGTTTATTTAGCGGGGCGGCGACAGATACGCAGTATTTT. The full variable domain, completed using reference TRBV28 and TRBJ2-3, is DVKVTQSSRYLVKRTGEKVFLECVQDMDHENMFWYRQDPGLGLRLIYFSYDVKMKEKGDIPEGYSVSREKKERFSLILESASTNQTSMYLCASSLFSGAATDTQYFGPGTRLTVL.